Below, one T cell receptor (beta chain) is given with its context. Antigen specificity is unknown. The CDR3 runs to 15 residues. The germline CDR1 and CDR2 sequences are SGHRS and YFSETQ. These data come from a study of CXCR3-negative and CXCR3-positive naive CD8 T cells. Study-wide points: Naive CXCR3-negative cells resembled naive CXCR3-positive cells in TRBV-TRBJ usage; memory cells differed.

It was by 5' RACE with UMI labels that the TRB cDNA libraries were prepared. TCRdb reanalyzed the 5' RACE reads and collapses them to one entry per CDR3 protein, without DNA. Its listing shows 100,000 to 150,000 distinct CDR3 sequences. This TCR came from a human donor in good health. Some clones in this sample may be carry-over from other donors' samples. The rearrangement links TRBV5-1 to TRBJ2-7; TCRdb designates TRBD1, a call that cannot be tested without DNA. The material sequenced was naive CXCR3- CD8+ T cells from blood. Subset specified: CD45RO-CCR7+CD27+CD95- naive CD8+ T cells lacking CXCR3 (TNR3-). CDR3: CASSWTGSGSYKQYF.